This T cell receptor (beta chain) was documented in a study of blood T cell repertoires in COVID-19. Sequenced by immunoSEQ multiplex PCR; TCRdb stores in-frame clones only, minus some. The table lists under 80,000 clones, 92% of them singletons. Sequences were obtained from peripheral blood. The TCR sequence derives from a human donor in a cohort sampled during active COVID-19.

This CDR3 is CASSEGRGNTGELFF. CDR3 bases: TGTGCCAGCAGTGAAGGCAGGGGAAACACCGGGGAGCTGTTTTTT. This chain connects TRBV2 to TRBJ2-2; D is possibly TRBD1 (6 bases). From germline, CDR1 is SNHLY and CDR2 FYNNEI. V dropped 1 base and J dropped 2 bases, with 8 bases sitting between them. The CDR3 loop spans 15 amino acids.